The clone carrying this T cell receptor beta chain has a handful of counts. The data stem from a study of blood T cell repertoires in COVID-19. Enrolment of Seattle patients took place during active infection, and they were followed longitudinally. This CDR3 contains 13 residues. Germline V gene lookup returns CDR1 SGHRS and CDR2 YFSETQ. V lost 4 bases, J lost 1 base, and 8 bases lay in between. Clones were read by immunoSEQ multiplex PCR, and TCRdb kept only the in-frame ones, dropping some. The table records roughly 380,000 clones, around 91% of them present only once. The chain links TRBV5-1 to TRBJ1-1; the D is unclear. The receptor's source is a woman aged 40 to 50 with COVID-19, enrolled during active disease. The sequenced material came from peripheral blood. CDR3 nucleotide sequence: TGCGCCAGCAGCACCACAGCGAACACTGAAGCTTTCTTT. Translated, it gives CASSTTANTEAFF. Drawing the rest from reference TRBV5-1 and TRBJ1-1, the complete variable domain is KAGVTQTPRYLIKTRGQQVTLSCSPISGHRSVSWYQQTPGQGLQFLFEYFSETQRNKGNFPGRFSGRQFSNSRSEMNVSTLELGDSALYLCASSTTANTEAFFGQGTRLTVV.